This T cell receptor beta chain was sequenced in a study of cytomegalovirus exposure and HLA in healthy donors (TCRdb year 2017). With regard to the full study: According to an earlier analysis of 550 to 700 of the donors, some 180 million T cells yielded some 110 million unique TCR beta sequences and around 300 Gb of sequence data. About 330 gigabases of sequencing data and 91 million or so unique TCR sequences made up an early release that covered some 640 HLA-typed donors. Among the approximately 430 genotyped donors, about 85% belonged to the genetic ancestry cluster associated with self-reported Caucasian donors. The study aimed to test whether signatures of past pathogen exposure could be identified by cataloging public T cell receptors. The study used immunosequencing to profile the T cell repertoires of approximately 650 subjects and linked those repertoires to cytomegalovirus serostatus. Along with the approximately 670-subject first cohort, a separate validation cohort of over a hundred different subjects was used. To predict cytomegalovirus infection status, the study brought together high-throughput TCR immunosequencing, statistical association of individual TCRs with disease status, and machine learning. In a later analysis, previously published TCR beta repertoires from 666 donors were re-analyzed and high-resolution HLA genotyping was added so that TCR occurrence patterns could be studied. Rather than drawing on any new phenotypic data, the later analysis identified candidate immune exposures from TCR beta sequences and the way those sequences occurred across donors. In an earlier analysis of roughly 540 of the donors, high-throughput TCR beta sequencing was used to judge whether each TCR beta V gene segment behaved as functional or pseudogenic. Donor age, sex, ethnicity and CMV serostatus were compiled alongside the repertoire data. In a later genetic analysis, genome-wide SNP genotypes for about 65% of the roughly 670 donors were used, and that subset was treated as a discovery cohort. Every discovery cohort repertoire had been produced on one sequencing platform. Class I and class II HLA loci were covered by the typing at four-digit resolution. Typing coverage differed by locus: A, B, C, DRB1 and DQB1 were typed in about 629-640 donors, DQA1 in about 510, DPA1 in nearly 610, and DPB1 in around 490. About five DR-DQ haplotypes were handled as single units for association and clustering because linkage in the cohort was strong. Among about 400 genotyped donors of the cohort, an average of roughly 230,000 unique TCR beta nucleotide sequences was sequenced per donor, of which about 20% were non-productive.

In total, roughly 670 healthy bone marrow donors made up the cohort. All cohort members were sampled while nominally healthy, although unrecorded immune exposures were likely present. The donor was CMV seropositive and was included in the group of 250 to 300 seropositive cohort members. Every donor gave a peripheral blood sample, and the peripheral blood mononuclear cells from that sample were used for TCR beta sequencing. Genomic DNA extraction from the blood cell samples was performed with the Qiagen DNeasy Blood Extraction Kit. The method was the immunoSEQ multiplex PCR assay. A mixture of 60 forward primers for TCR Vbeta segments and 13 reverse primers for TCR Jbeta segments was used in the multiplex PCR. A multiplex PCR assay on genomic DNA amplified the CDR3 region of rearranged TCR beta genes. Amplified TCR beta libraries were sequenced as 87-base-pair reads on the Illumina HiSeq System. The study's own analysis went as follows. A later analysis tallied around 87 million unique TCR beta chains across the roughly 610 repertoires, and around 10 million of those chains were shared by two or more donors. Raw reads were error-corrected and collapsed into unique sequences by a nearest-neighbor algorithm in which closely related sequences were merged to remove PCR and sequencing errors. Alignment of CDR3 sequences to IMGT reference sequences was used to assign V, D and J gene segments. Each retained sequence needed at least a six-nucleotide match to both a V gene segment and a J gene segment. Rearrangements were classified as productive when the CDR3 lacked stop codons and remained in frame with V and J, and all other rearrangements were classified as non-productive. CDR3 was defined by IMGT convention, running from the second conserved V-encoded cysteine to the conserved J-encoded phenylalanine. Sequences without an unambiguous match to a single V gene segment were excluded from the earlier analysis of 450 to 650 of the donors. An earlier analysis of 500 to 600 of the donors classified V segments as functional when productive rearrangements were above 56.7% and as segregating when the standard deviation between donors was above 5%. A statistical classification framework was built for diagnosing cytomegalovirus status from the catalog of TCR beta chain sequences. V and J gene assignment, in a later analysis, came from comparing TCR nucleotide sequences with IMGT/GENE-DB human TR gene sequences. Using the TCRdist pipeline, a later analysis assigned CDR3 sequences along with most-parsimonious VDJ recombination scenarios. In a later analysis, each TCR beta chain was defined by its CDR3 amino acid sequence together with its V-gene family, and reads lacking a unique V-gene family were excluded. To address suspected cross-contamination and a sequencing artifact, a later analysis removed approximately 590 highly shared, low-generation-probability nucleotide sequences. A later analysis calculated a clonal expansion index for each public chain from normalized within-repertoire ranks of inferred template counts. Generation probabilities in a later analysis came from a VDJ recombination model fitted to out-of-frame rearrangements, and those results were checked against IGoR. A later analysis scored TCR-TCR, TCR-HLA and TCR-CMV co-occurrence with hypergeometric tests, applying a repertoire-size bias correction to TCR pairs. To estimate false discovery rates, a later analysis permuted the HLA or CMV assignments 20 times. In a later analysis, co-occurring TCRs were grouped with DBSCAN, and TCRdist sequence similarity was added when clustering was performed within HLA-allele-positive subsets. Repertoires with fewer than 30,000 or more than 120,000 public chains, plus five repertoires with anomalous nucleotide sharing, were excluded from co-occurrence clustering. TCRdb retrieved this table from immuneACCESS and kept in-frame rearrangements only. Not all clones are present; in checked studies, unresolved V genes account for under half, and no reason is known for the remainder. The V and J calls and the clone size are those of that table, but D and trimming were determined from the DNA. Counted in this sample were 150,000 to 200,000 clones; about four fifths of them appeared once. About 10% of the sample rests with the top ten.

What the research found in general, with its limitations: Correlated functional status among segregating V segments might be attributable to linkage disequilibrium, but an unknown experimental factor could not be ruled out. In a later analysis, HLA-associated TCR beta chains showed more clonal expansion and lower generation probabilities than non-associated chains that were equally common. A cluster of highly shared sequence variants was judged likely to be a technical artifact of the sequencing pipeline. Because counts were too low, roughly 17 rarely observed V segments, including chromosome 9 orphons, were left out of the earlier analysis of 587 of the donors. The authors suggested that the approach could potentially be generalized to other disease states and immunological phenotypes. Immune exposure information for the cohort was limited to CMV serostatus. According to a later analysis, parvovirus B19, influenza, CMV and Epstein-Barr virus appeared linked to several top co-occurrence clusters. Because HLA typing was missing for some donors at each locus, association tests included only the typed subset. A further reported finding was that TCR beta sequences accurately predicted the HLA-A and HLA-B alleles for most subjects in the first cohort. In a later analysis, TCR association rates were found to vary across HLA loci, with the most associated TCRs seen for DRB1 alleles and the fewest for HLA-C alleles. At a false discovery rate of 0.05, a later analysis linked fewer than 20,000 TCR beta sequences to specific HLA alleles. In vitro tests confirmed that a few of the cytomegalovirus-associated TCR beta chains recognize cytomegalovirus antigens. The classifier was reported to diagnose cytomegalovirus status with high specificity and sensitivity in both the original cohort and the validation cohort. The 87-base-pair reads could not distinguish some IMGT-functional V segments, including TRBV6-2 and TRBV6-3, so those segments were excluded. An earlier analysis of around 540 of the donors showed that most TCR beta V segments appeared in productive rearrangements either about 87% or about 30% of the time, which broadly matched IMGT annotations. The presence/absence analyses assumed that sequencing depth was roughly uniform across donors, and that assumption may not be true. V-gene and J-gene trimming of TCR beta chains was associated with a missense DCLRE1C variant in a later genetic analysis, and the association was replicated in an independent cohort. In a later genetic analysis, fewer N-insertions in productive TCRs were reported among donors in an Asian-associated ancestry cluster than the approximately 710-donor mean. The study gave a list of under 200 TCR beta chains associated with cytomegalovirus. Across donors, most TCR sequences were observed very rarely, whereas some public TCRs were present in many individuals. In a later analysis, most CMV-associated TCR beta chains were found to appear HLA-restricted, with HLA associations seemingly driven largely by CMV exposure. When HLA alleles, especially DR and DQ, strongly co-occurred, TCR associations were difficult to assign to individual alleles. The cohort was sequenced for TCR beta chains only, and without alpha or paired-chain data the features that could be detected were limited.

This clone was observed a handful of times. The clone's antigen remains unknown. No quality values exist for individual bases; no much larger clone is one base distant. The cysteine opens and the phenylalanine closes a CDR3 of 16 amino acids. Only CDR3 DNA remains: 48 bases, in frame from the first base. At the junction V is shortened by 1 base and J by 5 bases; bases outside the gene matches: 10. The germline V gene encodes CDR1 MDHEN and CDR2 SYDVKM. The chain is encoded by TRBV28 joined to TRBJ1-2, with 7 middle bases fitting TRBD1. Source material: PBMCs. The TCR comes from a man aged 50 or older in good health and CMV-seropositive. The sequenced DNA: TGTGCCAGCAGTTTATTTGCCCGACAGGGAGGTTATGGCTACACCTTC. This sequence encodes CASSLFARQGGYGYTF.